Below are 32 T cell receptor beta chains sequenced from a single sample in a study of T cell responses to AZD1222 COVID-19 vaccine. The method was immunoSEQ multiplex PCR; TCRdb's version includes in-frame clones alone and lacks a portion of them. The sample lists around 150,000 clones, roughly 85% seen once, with 7.9% in the top ten. Sequences were derived from peripheral blood, sampled 28 days after the second dose of the MenACWY control vaccine. The source of these receptors is an adult who received the MenACWY meningococcal vaccine as a control.

This sequence joins TRBV11-3 and TRBJ2-1; D is unresolved. The CDR3 loop spans 14 amino acids. Trimming pared 5 bases from V and 4 bases from J, leaving 12 bases between. Per the germline V gene, CDR1 is SGHNT and CDR2 is YENEEA. CDR3 amino acids: CASSPVTAYNEQFF. The CDR3 nucleotides are TGTGCCAGCAGCCCCGTGACGGCATACAATGAGCAGTTCTTC.

The rearrangement joins TRBV19 to TRBJ1-5; 7 nucleotides align to TRBD1. This CDR3 is 15 amino acids long. The trim removed 0 bases at V and 4 bases at J, leaving 3 bases unmatched. The V gene's germline CDR1 is LNHDA and CDR2 SQIVND (reference sequence). The CDR3 DNA is TGTGCCAGTAGTATAGAGGGCAGGGGGAATCAGCCCCAGCATTTT. This sequence encodes CASSIEGRGNQPQHF.

This chain uses TRBV6-5 with TRBJ1-5; 7 bases match TRBD1. The CDR3 spans 15 residues. The J segment lost 0 bases and the V segment lost 6 bases, leaving 5 bases of the junction unmatched. Germline V CDR1 and CDR2: MNHEY, SVGAGI. CDR3 region: CASRPTGYSNQPQHF. The CDR3 DNA is TGTGCCAGCAGACCGACAGGGTATAGCAATCAGCCCCAGCATTTT.

The rearrangement uses TRBV14 and TRBJ1-2; tentatively, D is TRBD1 (5 bases). CDR3 length: 17 amino acids. Deletions cut 1 base from V and 6 bases from J, with 21 bases between. The V gene's germline CDR1 is SGHDN and CDR2 FVKESK. In nucleotides, the CDR3 is TGTGCCAGCAGCCAAGGGGATGGCAGGGCGAAGCAGGATGGCTACACCTTC. Translation gives CASSQGDGRAKQDGYTF.

The chain is built from TRBV6-5 and TRBJ1-2; D gene uncertain. The CDR3 contains 12 residues. Trimming removed 6 bases at V and 4 bases at J, with 9 bases between. Per germline, CDR1 MNHEY and CDR2 SVGAGI. The CDR3 sequence is CASSVAGYGYTF. CDR3 coding DNA: TGTGCCAGCAGCGTCGCGGGCTATGGCTACACCTTC.

V and J are TRBV20-1 and TRBJ2-1; D tentatively reads TRBD1 or TRBD2 (5 bases each). Per the germline V gene, CDR1 is DFQATT and CDR2 is SNEGSKA (reference sequence). This CDR3 spans 11 amino acids. The V and J ends lost 1 base and 10 bases respectively, with 8 bases between them. The CDR3 nucleotides are TGCAGTGCTAGAGTCCGGGACGAGCAGTTCTTC. It translates to CSARVRDEQFF.

This chain uses TRBV12-3 or TRBV12-4 with TRBJ1-5; unclear D gene. The V gene lost 8 bases and the J gene lost 0 bases, with 5 bases spanning the gap. This CDR3 has 12 residues. CDR3 coding DNA: TGTGCCAGCGCGGCTAGCAATCAGCCCCAGCATTTT. As protein: CASAASNQPQHF.

This chain connects TRBV18 to TRBJ2-1; 14 bases are a match to TRBD2. CDR3 length equals 16 residues. The germline CDR1 and CDR2 sequences are KGHSH and LQKENI. Trimming removed 3 bases from V and 7 bases from J; junction bases left unmatched: 5. The CDR3 nucleotides read TGTGCCAGCTCACCCCCGGGACTAGCGGGAGTGAATGAGCAGTTCTTC. Amino acid sequence: CASSPPGLAGVNEQFF.

The chain uses TRBV19 and TRBJ1-1, with 8 bases fitting TRBD1. The junction had 8 bases not matched to a gene; V was cut back by 8 bases and J by 0 bases. Per germline, CDR1 LNHDA and CDR2 SQIVND (reference sequence). The CDR3 totals 15 residues. Here the CDR3 reads CASLGRGLVNTEAFF. The CDR3 DNA follows: TGTGCCAGTCTCGGCAGGGGGCTTGTGAACACTGAAGCTTTCTTT.

The chain links TRBV10-3 to TRBJ2-7, with TRBD2 matching over 9 bases. The CDR3 extends over 13 amino acids. With V trimmed by 5 bases and J by 6 bases, 5 bases remained unmatched. CDR1 is ENHRY, CDR2 SYGVKD, per germline. For the CDR3, the DNA is TGTGCCATCAGTCCGGGACTAGCAGCCGAGCAGTACGTC. It encodes CAISPGLAAEQYV.

The rearrangement links TRBV28 to TRBJ1-6; D perhaps matches TRBD1 (6 bases). The germline V gene encodes CDR1 MDHEN and CDR2 SYDVKM. The CDR3 consists of 14 residues. The V and J ends lost 5 bases and 8 bases respectively, with 13 bases between them. The CDR3 region has the DNA TGTGCCAGCAGTGGCCCGGGGGCATATTCACCCCTCCACTTT. Translated, it gives CASSGPGAYSPLHF.

The genes are TRBV5-4 and TRBJ2-1, with 9 bases identical to TRBD1. V lost 3 bases, J lost 9 bases, and 7 bases stayed unmatched. The CDR3 runs to 14 residues. Germline CDR1 reads SGHNT; CDR2 reads YYREEE (reference sequence). CDR3: CASSWDREFSEQFF. As DNA, the CDR3 is TGTGCCAGCAGCTGGGACAGGGAGTTTAGTGAGCAGTTCTTC.

The chain uses TRBV7-6 and TRBJ2-1; D is possibly TRBD2 (5 bases). Deletions cut 5 bases from V and 0 bases from J, with 26 bases between. This CDR3 region has 20 residues. Per the germline V gene, CDR1 is SGHVS and CDR2 is FNYEAQ. CDR3 region: CASSPGQGPTLASSYNEQFF. The CDR3 DNA is TGTGCCAGCAGCCCCGGGCAAGGGCCTACCCTAGCCTCCTCCTACAATGAGCAGTTCTTC.

The chain joins TRBV5-1 to TRBJ1-1; D remains ambiguous. Germline V gene data show CDR1 as SGHRS and CDR2 as YFSETQ. The CDR3 is made up of 14 amino acids. Trimming shortened V by 6 bases and J by 0 bases, and 12 bases separated the two germline ends. CDR3 residues: CASKLVGMNTEAFF. Written as DNA, the CDR3 is TGCGCCAGCAAGTTGGTGGGAATGAACACTGAAGCTTTCTTT.

This clone has just a few counts. The rearrangement uses TRBV5-1 and TRBJ1-2; 8 positions match TRBD1. V shed 2 bases and J 4 bases; nucleotides not matched to a gene: 4. The CDR3 contains 14 residues. Germline-derived CDR1 and CDR2 are SGHRS and YFSETQ. The CDR3 region is CASSFDRGGYGYTF. In DNA, the CDR3 is TGCGCCAGCAGCTTTGACAGGGGCGGCTATGGCTACACCTTC.

This sequence joins TRBV7-2 and TRBJ2-7, with D possibly called TRBD1 or TRBD2 (8 bases each). CDR1 is SGHTA, CDR2 FQGNSA, per germline. There are 17 residues in the CDR3. The V and J ends lost 3 bases and 0 bases respectively, with 18 bases between them. The CDR3 reads CASSFRGGQAYSYEQYF. CDR3 DNA sequence: TGTGCCAGCAGCTTCCGGGGGGGACAGGCTTACTCCTACGAGCAGTACTTC.

The chain joins TRBV7-9 to TRBJ2-1; 10 bases map to TRBD2. CDR3 size: 16 residues. The V and J ends lost 5 bases and 6 bases, in that order; junction bases with no gene match: 10. Germline loops: CDR1 SEHNR, CDR2 FQNEAQ (reference sequence). In DNA form, the CDR3 reads TGTGCCAGCAGCCCCCAGACTAGCGGGTTTGGCAATGAGCAGTTCTTC. Protein: CASSPQTSGFGNEQFF. Looking up the rest from reference TRBV7-9 and TRBJ2-1 gives the full variable domain: DTGVSQNPRHKITKRGQNVTFRCDPISEHNRLYWYRQTLGQGPEFLTYFQNEAQLEKSRLLSDRFSAERPKGSFSTLEIQRTEQGDSAMYLCASSPQTSGFGNEQFFGPGTRLTVL.

In this sample, this clone turned up a few times. The V and J genes are TRBV5-1 and TRBJ1-2, with D unresolved. The CDR3 has 14 residues. Germline CDR1 SGHRS, CDR2 YFSETQ. V was clipped by 5 bases and J by 3 bases, with 14 bases between them. The CDR3 protein is CASRVSLADYGYTF. CDR3 sequence (DNA): TGCGCCAGCAGGGTATCCTTAGCGGACTATGGCTACACCTTC.

The V gene is TRBV5-4, the J gene TRBJ1-1; 9 nucleotides line up with TRBD1. The junction had 4 bases not matched to a gene; V was cut back by 4 bases and J by 0 bases. Germline loops: CDR1 SGHNT, CDR2 YYREEE (reference sequence). This CDR3 contains 15 residues. CDR3 nucleotide sequence: TGTGCCAGCAGCGATAGACAGGGGGTGAACACTGAAGCTTTCTTT. It encodes CASSDRQGVNTEAFF.

The chain recombines TRBV15 with TRBJ2-5; no definite D call. Germline-derived CDR1 and CDR2 are LNHNV and YYDKDF (reference sequence). The V end was cut by 2 bases, the J end by 2 bases, with 12 bases between. The CDR3 is made up of 15 amino acids. As DNA, the CDR3 is TGTGCCACCAGCAGAAACGGACGGATACAAGAGACCCAGTACTTC. This gives the protein CATSRNGRIQETQYF. Drawing the rest from reference TRBV15 and TRBJ2-5, the complete variable domain is DAMVIQNPRYQVTQFGKPVTLSCSQTLNHNVMYWYQQKSSQAPKLLFHYYDKDFNNEADTPDNFQSRRPNTSFCFLDIRSPGLGDTAMYLCATSRNGRIQETQYFGPGTRLLVL.

The V call is TRBV4-2, the J call TRBJ1-1; D remains unclear. The CDR3 totals 17 residues. Germline values: CDR1 LGHNA, CDR2 YNFKEQ. With 2 bases removed from V and 1 base from J, the gap between germline ends came to 17 bases. CDR3 loop: CASSQTPLLLGNTEAFF. For the CDR3, the DNA is TGTGCCAGCAGCCAAACCCCCCTTCTTCTTGGGAACACTGAAGCTTTCTTT.

The CDR3 DNA is TGTGCCAGCAGCCCGGGGAGGAACACTGAAGCTTTCTTT. This translates into CASSPGRNTEAFF. V is TRBV2 and J is TRBJ1-1; D gene unclear. V was pared by 6 bases and J by 1 base, with 9 bases between. The germline V gene encodes CDR1 SNHLY and CDR2 FYNNEI. This CDR3 contains 13 residues.

V gene TRBV7-2 combines with J gene TRBJ1-2; 8 bases are a match to TRBD1. The CDR3 loop spans 16 amino acids. V dropped 5 bases and J dropped 0; count of bases not matched to a gene: 8. Germline loops: CDR1 SGHTA, CDR2 FQGNSA. CDR3 amino acids: CASSPRQGPPNYGYTF. The CDR3 nucleotides read TGTGCCAGCAGCCCACGACAGGGGCCTCCTAACTATGGCTACACCTTC.

The rearrangement uses TRBV4-2 and TRBJ1-6; D is uncertain. CDR1 and CDR2 from the germline V gene are LGHNA and YNFKEQ. V lost 0 bases, J lost 10 bases, and 16 bases lay in between. The CDR3 has 16 amino acids. CDR3 loop: CASSQEVGRGSSPLHF. CDR3 nucleotides: TGTGCCAGCAGCCAAGAAGTGGGTCGCGGCAGCTCACCCCTCCACTTT.

This clone appeared a single time. J is TRBJ2-7 and V is TRBV24-1, with TRBD2 identical over 8 bases. This CDR3 comprises 19 residues. Per the germline V gene, CDR1 is KGHDR and CDR2 is SFDVKD. V lost 3 bases to trimming and J lost 5 bases; unmatched junction nucleotides: 20. CDR3 region: CATSDKGSSGYQATDEQYF. The CDR3 DNA reads TGTGCCACCAGTGATAAGGGGTCTAGCGGGTACCAAGCCACAGACGAGCAGTACTTC.

The chain combines TRBV27 with TRBJ2-7, with 9 bases matching TRBD1. The CDR3 sequence is 15 residues long. Germline-derived CDR1 and CDR2 are MNHEY and SMNVEV (reference sequence). The ends lost 5 bases at V and 6 bases at J; junction bases unmatched: 11. CDR3 bases: TGTGCCAGCAGTGACGGGACAGGGACCAGGGGCGAGCAGTACGTC. As protein: CASSDGTGTRGEQYV.

This chain joins TRBV5-1 and TRBJ2-3; D unclear. Trimming stripped 4 bases from V and 0 bases from J, with 6 bases between. Germline V CDR1 and CDR2: SGHRS, YFSETQ. The CDR3 is 13 residues long. The DNA of the CDR3 is TGCGCCAGCAGCCATGACAGCACAGATACGCAGTATTTT. It specifies CASSHDSTDTQYF. Full variable domain (rest looked up from reference TRBV5-1 and TRBJ2-3): KAGVTQTPRYLIKTRGQQVTLSCSPISGHRSVSWYQQTPGQGLQFLFEYFSETQRNKGNFPGRFSGRQFSNSRSEMNVSTLELGDSALYLCASSHDSTDTQYFGPGTRLTVL.

This chain links TRBV11-3 with TRBJ1-2; tentatively, D is TRBD1 (6 bases). V dropped 5 bases and J dropped 4 bases, with 11 bases sitting between them. The CDR3 length is 13 residues. CDR1 and CDR2 (germline): SGHNT, YENEEA. The CDR3 coding sequence is TGTGCCAGCAGCACCAGGGGACTCTATGGCTACACCTTC. Its translation is CASSTRGLYGYTF.

This chain links TRBV29-1 with TRBJ2-1; no definite D call. Trimming cost V 0 bases and J 6 bases, with 9 bases left between them. CDR1 SQVTM and CDR2 ANQGSEA come from the germline V gene. CDR3 size: 13 residues. The CDR3, as DNA: TGCAGCGTTGAAGAGGTGAACTTCAATGAGCAGTTCTTC. Translating it yields CSVEEVNFNEQFF.

The rearrangement uses TRBV7-3 and TRBJ1-6; D remains unclear. The V end was cut by 0 bases, the J end by 8 bases, with 8 bases between. In germline, CDR1 is SGHTA, CDR2 FQGTGA. There are 14 residues in the CDR3. The CDR3 loop is CASSLTGRDSPLHF. Written as DNA, the CDR3 is TGTGCCAGCAGCTTAACAGGGAGGGATTCACCCCTCCACTTT.

V is TRBV9 and J is TRBJ2-2; D ambiguous. Between the trimmed V and J ends, which lost 0 bases and 4 bases, there was a span of 4 bases. Germline V gene lookup returns CDR1 SGDLS and CDR2 YYNGEE. The CDR3 length is 13 residues. For the CDR3, the DNA is TGTGCCAGCAGCGTAGGGGTCACCGGGGAGCTGTTTTTT. Its translation: CASSVGVTGELFF.

The V call is TRBV18, the J call TRBJ1-1; weak D call: TRBD1 (6 bases). This CDR3 is 14 amino acids long. V gave up 2 bases and J gave up 4 bases, with 11 bases separating them. Germline values: CDR1 KGHSH, CDR2 LQKENI. The CDR3 DNA reads as TGTGCCAGCTCACCATCCAGGGGACCCACTGAAGCTTTCTTT. This sequence encodes CASSPSRGPTEAFF.